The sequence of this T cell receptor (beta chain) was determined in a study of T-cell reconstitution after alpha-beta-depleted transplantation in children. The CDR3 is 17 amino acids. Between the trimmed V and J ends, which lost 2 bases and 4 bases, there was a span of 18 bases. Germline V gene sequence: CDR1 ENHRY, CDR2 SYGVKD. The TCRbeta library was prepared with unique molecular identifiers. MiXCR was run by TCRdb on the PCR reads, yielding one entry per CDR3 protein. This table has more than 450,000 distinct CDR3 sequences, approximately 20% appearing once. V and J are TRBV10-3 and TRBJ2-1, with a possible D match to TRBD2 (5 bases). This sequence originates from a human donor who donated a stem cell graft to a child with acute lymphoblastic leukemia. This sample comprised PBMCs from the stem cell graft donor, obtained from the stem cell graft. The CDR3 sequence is CAISEPAAGKDYNEQFF. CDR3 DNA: TGTGCCATCAGTGAGCCGGCCGCCGGGAAGGATTACAATGAGCAGTTCTTC.